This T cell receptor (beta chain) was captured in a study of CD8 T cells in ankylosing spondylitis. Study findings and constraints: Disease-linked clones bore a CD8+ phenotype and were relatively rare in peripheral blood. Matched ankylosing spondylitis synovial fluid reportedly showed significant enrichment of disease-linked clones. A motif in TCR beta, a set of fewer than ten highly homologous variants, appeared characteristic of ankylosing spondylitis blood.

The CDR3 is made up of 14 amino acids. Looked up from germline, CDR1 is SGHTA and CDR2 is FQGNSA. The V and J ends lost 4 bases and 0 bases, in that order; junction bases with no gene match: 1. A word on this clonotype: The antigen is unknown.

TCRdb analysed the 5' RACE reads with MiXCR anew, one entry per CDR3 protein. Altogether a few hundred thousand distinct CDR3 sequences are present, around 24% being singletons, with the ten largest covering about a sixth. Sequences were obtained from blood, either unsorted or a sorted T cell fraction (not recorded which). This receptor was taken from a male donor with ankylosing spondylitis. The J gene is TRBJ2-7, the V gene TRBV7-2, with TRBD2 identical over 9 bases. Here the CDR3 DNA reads TGTGCCAGCAGCTCTAGCGGGGCCTCCTACGAGCAGTACTTC. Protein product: CASSSSGASYEQYF.